The clone carrying this T cell receptor (beta chain) was seen a handful of times. Its specificity is unknown. The data were taken from a study of identical twins. Regarding the study as a whole: Analyses based on zero insertions could be partly confounded by invariant MAIT and iNKT cells. A lower insertion count was a feature of abundant cord blood beta clonotypes, with no such feature in memory repertoires.

One entry per CDR3 protein results from TCRdb running MiXCR on the 5' RACE reads. The sample has around 300,000 distinct CDR3 sequences, roughly 8.6% seen once. The same sample was also used in a study of yellow fever vaccine responses in identical twins.

The sequenced material came from memory (CD45RO+) T cells sorted from blood. This TCR was sampled from a woman aged 18-35 years in good health.

The CDR3 DNA sequence: TGTGCCAGCAGTTTTGTTAATTATCCGAACACTGAAGCTTTCTTT. Protein sequence: CASSFVNYPNTEAFF. The V and J genes are TRBV28 and TRBJ1-1; D gene ambiguous. V was clipped by 3 bases and J by 1 base, with 12 bases between them. The CDR3 sequence is 15 residues long. Germline CDR1 is MDHEN and CDR2 is SYDVKM.